The rows below give T cell receptor beta chains drawn from one sample of a study of T cell responses to AZD1222 COVID-19 vaccine. Only in-frame clones appear in the TCRdb table, and some are missing; sequencing was by immunoSEQ multiplex PCR. Of some 280,000 clones listed, 85% to 95% are singletons. The source material was peripheral blood, sampled 28 days after the second AZD1222 dose. The receptors were gathered from an adult who received the AZD1222 COVID-19 vaccine. CDR3s include the opening cysteine and the closing phenylalanine or tryptophan. Fields, in order: clone size, V gene, J gene, D gene, CDR3 protein, CDR3 DNA. A D gene is named only where the DNA matches it firmly. Size is stated for part of the rows, as once, few or many counts, or as a class when the clone is expanded.

abundance: .
v_gene: TRBV6-4
j_gene: TRBJ1-2
d_gene: .
CDR3aa: CASSAGGGYGYTF
CDR3nt: TGTGCCAGCAGTGCCGGAGGGGGGTATGGCTACACCTTC

abundance: .
v_gene: TRBV5-5
j_gene: TRBJ1-6
d_gene: TRBD1
CDR3aa: CASSLEGDRISPLHF
CDR3nt: TGTGCCAGCAGCTTGGAGGGGGACAGAATTTCACCCCTCCACTTT

abundance: .
v_gene: TRBV11-3
j_gene: TRBJ2-3
d_gene: .
CDR3aa: CASSRGPPDTQYF
CDR3nt: TGTGCCAGCAGCCGGGGTCCACCGGATACGCAGTATTTT

abundance: once
v_gene: TRBV5-1
j_gene: TRBJ1-3
d_gene: .
CDR3aa: CASSLASGRGNTIYF
CDR3nt: TGCGCCAGCAGCTTGGCCAGTGGGAGGGGAAACACCATATATTTT

abundance: .
v_gene: TRBV29-1
j_gene: TRBJ1-2
d_gene: .
CDR3aa: CSVEDIPEYGYTF
CDR3nt: TGCAGCGTTGAAGACATCCCGGAGTATGGCTACACCTTC

abundance: .
v_gene: TRBV5-5
j_gene: TRBJ2-7
d_gene: .
CDR3aa: CASSPDPALEQYF
CDR3nt: TGTGCCAGCAGCCCAGACCCAGCCCTCGAGCAGTACTTC

abundance: .
v_gene: TRBV28
j_gene: TRBJ1-2
d_gene: TRBD1
CDR3aa: CASQQGARGYTF
CDR3nt: TGTGCCAGCCAACAGGGGGCGCGTGGCTACACCTTC

abundance: .
v_gene: TRBV28
j_gene: TRBJ2-5
d_gene: TRBD1
CDR3aa: CASSLLTGGSGETQYF
CDR3nt: TGTGCCAGCAGCCTATTGACAGGGGGCTCTGGAGAGACCCAGTACTTC

abundance: .
v_gene: TRBV3-1/TRBV3-2
j_gene: TRBJ1-5
d_gene: .
CDR3aa: CASSQAGSKYQPQHF
CDR3nt: TGTGCCAGCAGCCAGGCCGGGTCTAAGTATCAGCCCCAGCATTTT

abundance: .
v_gene: TRBV11-2
j_gene: TRBJ2-3
d_gene: TRBD2
CDR3aa: CASSPRLAGRTDTQYF
CDR3nt: TGTGCCAGCAGCCCAAGACTAGCGGGAAGAACAGATACGCAGTATTTT

abundance: .
v_gene: TRBV4-1
j_gene: TRBJ1-4
d_gene: .
CDR3aa: CASSQGGAGGEFEKLFF
CDR3nt: TGCGCCAGCAGCCAAGGAGGGGCGGGGGGCGAGTTTGAAAAACTGTTTTTT

abundance: .
v_gene: TRBV19
j_gene: TRBJ2-1
d_gene: TRBD1
CDR3aa: CASSRPDTGAQQFF
CDR3nt: TGTGCCAGTAGTAGACCCGATACAGGGGCTCAGCAGTTCTTC

abundance: once
v_gene: TRBV27
j_gene: TRBJ2-1
d_gene: TRBD2
CDR3aa: CASRPGLAGGFNEQFF
CDR3nt: TGTGCCAGCAGACCGGGACTAGCGGGAGGTTTTAATGAGCAGTTCTTC

abundance: once
v_gene: TRBV6-2/TRBV6-3
j_gene: TRBJ1-5
d_gene: .
CDR3aa: CASSYEGLYQPQHF
CDR3nt: TGTGCCAGCAGTTACGAGGGACTATATCAGCCCCAGCATTTT

abundance: .
v_gene: TRBV11-3
j_gene: TRBJ2-2
d_gene: TRBD2
CDR3aa: CASSFSSGGMGELFF
CDR3nt: TGTGCCAGCAGCTTCTCTAGCGGGGGGATGGGGGAGCTGTTTTTT

abundance: .
v_gene: TRBV9
j_gene: TRBJ1-2
d_gene: TRBD1
CDR3aa: CASSPPRTGGHGYTF
CDR3nt: TGTGCCAGCAGCCCTCCTAGGACAGGGGGGCATGGCTACACCTTC

abundance: once
v_gene: TRBV5-1
j_gene: TRBJ2-3
d_gene: .
CDR3aa: CASSLVLVQDTQYF
CDR3nt: TGCGCCAGCAGCTTGGTCCTTGTGCAAGATACGCAGTATTTT

abundance: .
v_gene: TRBV2
j_gene: TRBJ1-2
d_gene: .
CDR3aa: CASIGGRNYGYTF
CDR3nt: TGTGCCAGCATTGGGGGGAGGAACTATGGCTACACCTTC

abundance: .
v_gene: TRBV28
j_gene: TRBJ1-1
d_gene: .
CDR3aa: CASSFLRGDLNTEAFF
CDR3nt: TGTGCCAGCAGTTTTCTGAGGGGAGATTTGAACACTGAAGCTTTCTTT

abundance: .
v_gene: TRBV10-3
j_gene: TRBJ1-5
d_gene: .
CDR3aa: CAISEIGSNQPQHF
CDR3nt: TGTGCCATCAGTGAGATCGGTAGCAATCAGCCCCAGCATTTT

abundance: .
v_gene: TRBV28
j_gene: TRBJ1-3
d_gene: .
CDR3aa: CASSPGGDRGNTIYF
CDR3nt: TGTGCCAGCAGCCCGGGAGGGGATCGGGGAAACACCATATATTTT

abundance: .
v_gene: TRBV28
j_gene: TRBJ1-2
d_gene: .
CDR3aa: CASSLLGTGYTF
CDR3nt: TGTGCCAGCAGTTTACTCGGGACTGGCTACACCTTC

abundance: .
v_gene: TRBV10-3
j_gene: TRBJ2-2
d_gene: .
CDR3aa: CAITGQNTGELFF
CDR3nt: TGTGCCATCACTGGACAGAACACCGGGGAGCTGTTTTTT

abundance: .
v_gene: TRBV27
j_gene: TRBJ2-1
d_gene: .
CDR3aa: CASSVQASYNEQFF
CDR3nt: TGTGCCAGCAGTGTTCAGGCTTCCTACAATGAGCAGTTCTTC

abundance: .
v_gene: TRBV13
j_gene: TRBJ1-1
d_gene: .
CDR3aa: CASSLGLAEAFF
CDR3nt: TGTGCCAGCAGCTTAGGTCTGGCAGAAGCTTTCTTT

abundance: .
v_gene: TRBV3-1/TRBV3-2
j_gene: TRBJ1-1
d_gene: TRBD1
CDR3aa: CASTRGQGDTEAFF
CDR3nt: TGTGCCAGCACCCGGGGACAGGGCGACACTGAAGCTTTCTTT

abundance: .
v_gene: TRBV2
j_gene: TRBJ1-4
d_gene: .
CDR3aa: CASSEAKGLTPVFF
CDR3nt: TGTGCCAGCAGTGAAGCCAAGGGTCTCACCCCAGTGTTTTTT

abundance: .
v_gene: TRBV6-2/TRBV6-3
j_gene: TRBJ2-1
d_gene: .
CDR3aa: CASSPLVLDFTYNEQFF
CDR3nt: TGTGCCAGCAGTCCACTAGTCCTAGACTTCACCTACAATGAGCAGTTCTTC

abundance: .
v_gene: TRBV5-4
j_gene: TRBJ2-5
d_gene: .
CDR3aa: CASSPEGTQETQYF
CDR3nt: TGTGCCAGCAGCCCGGAGGGAACCCAAGAGACCCAGTACTTC

abundance: .
v_gene: TRBV6-6
j_gene: TRBJ1-1
d_gene: TRBD1
CDR3aa: CASSGDSLNTEAFF
CDR3nt: TGTGCCAGCTCCGGGGACAGCTTGAACACTGAAGCTTTCTTT

abundance: .
v_gene: TRBV18
j_gene: TRBJ2-5
d_gene: .
CDR3aa: CASSPYRDQETQYF
CDR3nt: TGTGCCAGCTCACCTTACAGGGATCAAGAGACCCAGTACTTC

abundance: .
v_gene: TRBV7-5
j_gene: TRBJ1-5
d_gene: .
CDR3aa: CARSSCPGGGSNQPQHF
CDR3nt: TGTGCCAGAAGCTCCTGCCCGGGGGGCGGTAGCAATCAGCCCCAGCATTTT

abundance: .
v_gene: TRBV19
j_gene: TRBJ2-4
d_gene: .
CDR3aa: CASSIGQNIQYF
CDR3nt: TGTGCCAGTAGTATAGGGCAGAACATTCAGTACTTC

abundance: .
v_gene: TRBV7-2
j_gene: TRBJ1-3
d_gene: .
CDR3aa: CASSLAQAASGNTIYF
CDR3nt: TGTGCCAGCAGCTTAGCACAGGCGGCCTCTGGAAACACCATATATTTT

abundance: .
v_gene: TRBV15
j_gene: TRBJ1-1
d_gene: .
CDR3aa: CATSRDRGLNTEAFF
CDR3nt: TGTGCCACCAGCAGAGATCGGGGGTTGAACACTGAAGCTTTCTTT

abundance: .
v_gene: TRBV2
j_gene: TRBJ1-1
d_gene: .
CDR3aa: CASSEEPLSATEAFF
CDR3nt: TGTGCCAGCAGCGAAGAGCCATTATCGGCCACTGAAGCTTTCTTT

abundance: .
v_gene: TRBV28
j_gene: TRBJ1-1
d_gene: TRBD1
CDR3aa: CASSPIDRGVGAFF
CDR3nt: TGTGCCAGCAGCCCAATTGACAGGGGAGTTGGGGCTTTCTTT

abundance: .
v_gene: TRBV7-9
j_gene: TRBJ1-2
d_gene: .
CDR3aa: CASSSDQGYGYTF
CDR3nt: TGTGCCAGCAGCTCCGACCAGGGGTATGGCTACACCTTC

abundance: .
v_gene: TRBV9
j_gene: TRBJ2-7
d_gene: TRBD1
CDR3aa: CASSPGQAGSYEQYF
CDR3nt: TGTGCCAGCAGCCCAGGACAGGCGGGCTCCTACGAGCAGTACTTC

abundance: .
v_gene: TRBV7-6
j_gene: TRBJ1-6
d_gene: .
CDR3aa: CASSSTTGGNYNSPLHF
CDR3nt: TGTGCCAGCAGCTCCACTACCGGAGGGAATTATAATTCACCCCTCCACTTT

abundance: .
v_gene: TRBV6-5
j_gene: TRBJ2-7
d_gene: .
CDR3aa: CASSYFGGEQYF
CDR3nt: TGTGCCAGCAGTTACTTCGGGGGCGAGCAGTACTTC

abundance: .
v_gene: TRBV2
j_gene: TRBJ2-3
d_gene: TRBD2
CDR3aa: CASSVPASGGGADTQYF
CDR3nt: TGTGCCAGCAGTGTTCCTGCTAGCGGGGGAGGGGCAGATACGCAGTATTTT

abundance: .
v_gene: TRBV3-1/TRBV3-2
j_gene: TRBJ1-1
d_gene: .
CDR3aa: CASSHGKAEAFF
CDR3nt: TGTGCCAGCAGCCATGGGAAGGCTGAAGCTTTCTTT

abundance: .
v_gene: TRBV5-1
j_gene: TRBJ1-1
d_gene: TRBD1
CDR3aa: CASRPPGGVLNTEAFF
CDR3nt: TGCGCCAGCAGGCCTCCAGGGGGCGTTCTGAACACTGAAGCTTTCTTT

abundance: .
v_gene: TRBV28
j_gene: TRBJ1-6
d_gene: .
CDR3aa: CASSPASSYNSPLHF
CDR3nt: TGTGCCAGCAGTCCAGCGAGCTCCTATAATTCACCCCTCCACTTT